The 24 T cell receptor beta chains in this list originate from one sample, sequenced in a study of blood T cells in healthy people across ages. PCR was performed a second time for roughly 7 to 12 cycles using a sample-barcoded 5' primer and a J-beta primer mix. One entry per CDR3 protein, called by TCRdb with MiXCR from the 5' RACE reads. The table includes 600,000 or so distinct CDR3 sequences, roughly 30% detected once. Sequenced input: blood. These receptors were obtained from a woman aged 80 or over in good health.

The CDR3 DNA is TGCAGTGCTCCAAGGACAGGGGTGGCAGATACGCAGTATTTT. It codes for CSAPRTGVADTQYF. The rearrangement uses TRBV20-1 and TRBJ2-3; 9 bases agree with TRBD1. V lost 5 bases, J lost 4 bases, and 7 bases stayed unmatched. This CDR3 has 14 amino acids. The germline CDR1 and CDR2 sequences are DFQATT and SNEGSKA (reference sequence).

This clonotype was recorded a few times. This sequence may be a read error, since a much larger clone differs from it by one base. The CDR3 here is CASSPSGQGCEQYF. In nucleotides, the CDR3 is TGTGCCAGCTCACCTTCCGGACAGGGCTGCGAGCAGTACTTC. The gene calls are TRBV18 and TRBJ2-4; 8 bases agree with TRBD1. The J call could be wrong; TRBJ2-7 is a better fit for the DNA end. The CDR3 spans 14 residues. Germline loops: CDR1 KGHSH, CDR2 LQKENI.

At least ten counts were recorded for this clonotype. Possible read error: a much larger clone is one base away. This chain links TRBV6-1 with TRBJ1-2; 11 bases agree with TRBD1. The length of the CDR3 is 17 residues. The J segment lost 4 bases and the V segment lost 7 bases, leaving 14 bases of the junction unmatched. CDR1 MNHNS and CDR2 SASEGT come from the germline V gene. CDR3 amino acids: CASKLSGTGGSGYGYTF. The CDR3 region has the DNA TGTGCCAGCAAGCTCTCCGGGACAGGGGGATCGGGCTATGGCTACACCTTC.

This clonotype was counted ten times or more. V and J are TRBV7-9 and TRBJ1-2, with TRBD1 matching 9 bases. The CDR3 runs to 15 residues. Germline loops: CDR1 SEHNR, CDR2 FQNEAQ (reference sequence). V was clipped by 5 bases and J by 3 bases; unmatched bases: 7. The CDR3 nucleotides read TGTGCCAGCAGCGCGGTCGACAGGGGGGACTATGGCTACACCTTC. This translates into CASSAVDRGDYGYTF.

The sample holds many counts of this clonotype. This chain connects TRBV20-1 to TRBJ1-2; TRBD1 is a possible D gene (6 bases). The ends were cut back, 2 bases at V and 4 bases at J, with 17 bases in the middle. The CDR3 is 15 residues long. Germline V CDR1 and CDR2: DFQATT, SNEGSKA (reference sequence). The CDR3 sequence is CSARPVGGQGYGYTF. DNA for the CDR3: TGCAGTGCTAGACCTGTAGGGGGGCAAGGCTATGGCTACACCTTC.

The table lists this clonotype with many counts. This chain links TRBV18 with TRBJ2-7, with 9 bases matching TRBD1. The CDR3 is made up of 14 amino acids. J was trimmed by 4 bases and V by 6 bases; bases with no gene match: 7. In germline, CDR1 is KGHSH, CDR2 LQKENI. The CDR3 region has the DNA TGTGCCAGCTCCCGAACAGGGGGCGAATACGAGCAGTACTTC. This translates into CASSRTGGEYEQYF.

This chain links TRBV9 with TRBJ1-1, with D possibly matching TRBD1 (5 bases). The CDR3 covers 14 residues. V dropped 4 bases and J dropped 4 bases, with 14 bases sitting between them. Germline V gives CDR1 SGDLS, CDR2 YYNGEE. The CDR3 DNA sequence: TGTGCCAGCAGCCCCAGGAGGGGCGTCACTGAAGCTTTCTTT. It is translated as CASSPRRGVTEAFF.

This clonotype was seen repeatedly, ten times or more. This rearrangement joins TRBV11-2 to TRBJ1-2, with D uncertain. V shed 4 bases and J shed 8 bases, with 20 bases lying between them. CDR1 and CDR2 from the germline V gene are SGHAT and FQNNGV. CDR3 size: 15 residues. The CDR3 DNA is TGTGCCAGCAGCTCCCTTTCATCGGGAGAGGGCGGCTACACCTTC. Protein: CASSSLSSGEGGYTF.

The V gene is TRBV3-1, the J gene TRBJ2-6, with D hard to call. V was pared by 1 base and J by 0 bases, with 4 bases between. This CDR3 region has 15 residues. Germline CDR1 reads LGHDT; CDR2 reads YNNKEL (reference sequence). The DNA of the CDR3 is TGTGCCAGCAGCCAAGCCGTCTCTGGGGCCAACGTCCTGACTTTC. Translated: CASSQAVSGANVLTF. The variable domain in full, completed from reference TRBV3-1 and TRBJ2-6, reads DTAVSQTPKYLVTQMGNDKSIKCEQNLGHDTMYWYKQDSKKFLKIMFSYNNKELIINETVPNRFSPKSPDKAHLNLHINSLELGDSAVYFCASSQAVSGANVLTFGAGSRLTVL.

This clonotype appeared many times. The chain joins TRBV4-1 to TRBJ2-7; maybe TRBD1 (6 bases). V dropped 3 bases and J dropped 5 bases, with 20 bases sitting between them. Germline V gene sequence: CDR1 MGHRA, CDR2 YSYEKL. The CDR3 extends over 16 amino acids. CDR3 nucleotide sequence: TGCGCCAGCAGCCAGAGCAGGGCAGGGGCGAAAGACGAGCAGTACTTC. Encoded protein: CASSQSRAGAKDEQYF.

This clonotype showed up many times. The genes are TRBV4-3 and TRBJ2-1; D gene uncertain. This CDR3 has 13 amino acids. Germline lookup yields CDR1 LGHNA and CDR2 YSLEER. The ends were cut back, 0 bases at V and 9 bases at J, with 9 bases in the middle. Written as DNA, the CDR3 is TGCGCCAGCAGCCAAGATTGGTGGGGTGAGCAGTTCTTC. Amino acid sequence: CASSQDWWGEQFF.

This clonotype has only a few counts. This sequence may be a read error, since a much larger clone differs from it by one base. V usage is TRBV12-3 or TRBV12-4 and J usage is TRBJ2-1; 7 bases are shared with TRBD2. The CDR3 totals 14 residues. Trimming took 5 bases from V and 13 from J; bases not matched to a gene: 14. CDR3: CASSTGTKQETQFF. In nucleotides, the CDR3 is TGTGCCAGCAGTACCGGGACTAAACAAGAGACCCAGTTCTTC.

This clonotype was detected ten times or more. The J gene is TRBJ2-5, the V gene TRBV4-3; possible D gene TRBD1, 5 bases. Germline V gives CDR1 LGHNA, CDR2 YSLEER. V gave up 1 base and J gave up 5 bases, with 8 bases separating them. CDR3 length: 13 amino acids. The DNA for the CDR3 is TGCGCCAGCAGCCAAGTCCCAGGGGAGACCCAGTACTTC. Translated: CASSQVPGETQYF.

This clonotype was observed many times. The DNA of the CDR3 is TGTGCCAGCAGCCAAGTTCAGGGCCAGCCCTATGGCTACACCTTC. Translation gives CASSQVQGQPYGYTF. The V call is TRBV4-2, the J call TRBJ1-2; the D gene is possibly TRBD1 (5 bases). The V gene's germline CDR1 is LGHNA and CDR2 YNFKEQ. V lost 1 base and J lost 4, with 13 bases in between. The CDR3 runs 15 residues.

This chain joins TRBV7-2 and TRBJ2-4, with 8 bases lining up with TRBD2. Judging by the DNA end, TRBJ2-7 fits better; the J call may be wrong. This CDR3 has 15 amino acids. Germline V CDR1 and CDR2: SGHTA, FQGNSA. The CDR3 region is CASSSPNGGAHEQYF. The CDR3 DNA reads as TGTGCCAGCAGCTCACCTAACGGGGGGGCCCACGAGCAGTACTTC.

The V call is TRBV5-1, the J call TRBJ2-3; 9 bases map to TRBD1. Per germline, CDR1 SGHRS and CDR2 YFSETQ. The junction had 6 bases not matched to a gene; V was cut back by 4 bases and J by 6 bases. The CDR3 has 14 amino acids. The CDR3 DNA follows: TGCGCCAGCAGCCTGACGACAGGGGGGGATACGCAGTATTTT. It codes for CASSLTTGGDTQYF.

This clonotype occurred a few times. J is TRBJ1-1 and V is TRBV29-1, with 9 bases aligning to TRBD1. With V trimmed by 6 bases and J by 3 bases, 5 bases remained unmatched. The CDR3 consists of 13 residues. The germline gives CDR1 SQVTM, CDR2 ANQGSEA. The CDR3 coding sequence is TGCAGCGTGGCGACAGGGGGGGACACTGAAGCTTTCTTT. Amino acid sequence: CSVATGGDTEAFF. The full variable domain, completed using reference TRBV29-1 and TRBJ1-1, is SAVISQKPSRDICQRGTSLTIQCQVDSQVTMMFWYRQQPGQSLTLIATANQGSEATYESGFVIDKFPISRPNLTFSTLTVSNMSPEDSSIYLCSVATGGDTEAFFGQGTRLTVV.

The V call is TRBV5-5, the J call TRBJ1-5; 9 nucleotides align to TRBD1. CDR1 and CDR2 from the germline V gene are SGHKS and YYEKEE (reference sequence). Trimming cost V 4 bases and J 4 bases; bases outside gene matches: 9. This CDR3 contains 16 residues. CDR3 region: CASSNTPGTGNQPQHF. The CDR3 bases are TGTGCCAGCAGCAATACCCCCGGGACAGGGAATCAGCCCCAGCATTTT.

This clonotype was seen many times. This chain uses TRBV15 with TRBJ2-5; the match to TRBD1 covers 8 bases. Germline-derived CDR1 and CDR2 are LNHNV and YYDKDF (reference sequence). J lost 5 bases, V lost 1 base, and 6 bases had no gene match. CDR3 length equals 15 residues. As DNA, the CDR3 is TGTGCCACCAGCAGAGGAGACAGGGGAGACGAGACCCAGTACTTC. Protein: CATSRGDRGDETQYF. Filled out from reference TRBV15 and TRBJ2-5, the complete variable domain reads DAMVIQNPRYQVTQFGKPVTLSCSQTLNHNVMYWYQQKSSQAPKLLFHYYDKDFNNEADTPDNFQSRRPNTSFCFLDIRSPGLGDTAMYLCATSRGDRGDETQYFGPGTRLLVL.

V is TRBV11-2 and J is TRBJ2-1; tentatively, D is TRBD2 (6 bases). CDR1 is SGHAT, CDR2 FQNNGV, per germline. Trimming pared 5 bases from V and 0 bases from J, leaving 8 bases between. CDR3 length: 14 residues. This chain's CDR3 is CASSLAISYNEQFF. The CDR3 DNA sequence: TGTGCCAGCAGCCTAGCGATCTCCTACAATGAGCAGTTCTTC.

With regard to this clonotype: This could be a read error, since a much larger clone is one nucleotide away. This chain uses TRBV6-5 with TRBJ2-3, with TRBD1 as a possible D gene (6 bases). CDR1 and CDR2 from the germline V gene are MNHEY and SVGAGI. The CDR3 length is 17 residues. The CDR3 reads CASGYYRTVLNTDTQYF. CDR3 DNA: TGTGCCAGCGGTTACTACCGGACAGTGCTTAACACAGATACGCAGTATTTT.

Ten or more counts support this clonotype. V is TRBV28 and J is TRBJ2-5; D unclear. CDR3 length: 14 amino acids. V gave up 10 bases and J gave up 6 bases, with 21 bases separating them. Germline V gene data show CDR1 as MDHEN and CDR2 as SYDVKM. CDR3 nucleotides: TGTGCCACGGTCCCCATAGTCCGAAGGCAGACCCAGTACTTC. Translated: CATVPIVRRQTQYF.

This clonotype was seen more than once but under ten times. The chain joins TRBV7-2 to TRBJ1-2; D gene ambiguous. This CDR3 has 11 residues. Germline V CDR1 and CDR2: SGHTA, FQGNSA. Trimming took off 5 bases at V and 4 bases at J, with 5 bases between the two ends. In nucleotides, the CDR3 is TGTGCCAGCAGCGAGATCTATGGCTACACCTTC. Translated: CASSEIYGYTF. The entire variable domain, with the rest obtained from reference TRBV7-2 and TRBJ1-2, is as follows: GAGVSQSPSNKVTEKGKDVELRCDPISGHTALYWYRQSLGQGLEFLIYFQGNSAPDKSGLPSDRFSAERTGGSVSTLTIQRTQQEDSAVYLCASSEIYGYTFGSGTRLTVV.

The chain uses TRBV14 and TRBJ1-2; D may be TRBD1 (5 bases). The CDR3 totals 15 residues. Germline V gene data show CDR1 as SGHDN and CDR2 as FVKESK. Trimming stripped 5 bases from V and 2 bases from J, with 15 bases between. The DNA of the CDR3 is TGTGCCAGCAGCAAAAGAGGGACGGTAAACTATGGCTACACCTTC. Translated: CASSKRGTVNYGYTF.